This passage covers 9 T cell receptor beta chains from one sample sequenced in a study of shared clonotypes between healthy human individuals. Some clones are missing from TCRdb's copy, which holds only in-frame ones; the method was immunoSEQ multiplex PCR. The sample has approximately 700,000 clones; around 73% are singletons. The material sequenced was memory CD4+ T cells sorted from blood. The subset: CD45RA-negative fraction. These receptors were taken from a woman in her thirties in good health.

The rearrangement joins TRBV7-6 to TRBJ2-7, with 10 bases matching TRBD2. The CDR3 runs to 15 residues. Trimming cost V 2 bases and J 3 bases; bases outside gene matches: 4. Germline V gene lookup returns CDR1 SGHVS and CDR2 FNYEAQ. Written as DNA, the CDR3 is TGTGCCAGCAGCTTAATGGCTAGCGGGAGCTACGAGCAGTACTTC. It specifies CASSLMASGSYEQYF.

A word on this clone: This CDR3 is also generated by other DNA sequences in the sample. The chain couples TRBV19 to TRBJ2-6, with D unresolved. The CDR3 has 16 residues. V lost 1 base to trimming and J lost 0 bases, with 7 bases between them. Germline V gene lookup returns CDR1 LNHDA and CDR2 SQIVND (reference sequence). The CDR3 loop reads CASSIVLSSGANVLTF. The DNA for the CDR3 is TGTGCCAGTAGTATAGTACTAAGCTCTGGGGCCAACGTCCTGACTTTC. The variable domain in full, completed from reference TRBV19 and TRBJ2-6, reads DGGITQSPKYLFRKEGQNVTLSCEQNLNHDAMYWYRQDPGQGLRLIYYSQIVNDFQKGDIAEGYSVSREKKESFPLTVTSAQKNPTAFYLCASSIVLSSGANVLTFGAGSRLTVL.

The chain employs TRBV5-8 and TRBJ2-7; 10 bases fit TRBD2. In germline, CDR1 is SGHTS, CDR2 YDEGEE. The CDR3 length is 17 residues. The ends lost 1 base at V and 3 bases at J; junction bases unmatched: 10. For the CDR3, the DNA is TGTGCCAGCAGCTTGCAGTTCGGGACTAGCGATTTCTACGAGCAGTACTTC. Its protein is CASSLQFGTSDFYEQYF. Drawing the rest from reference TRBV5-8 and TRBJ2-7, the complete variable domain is EAGVTQSPTHLIKTRGQQATLRCSPISGHTSVYWYQQALGLGLQFLLWYDEGEERNRGNFPPRFSGRQFPNYSSELNVNALELEDSALYLCASSLQFGTSDFYEQYFGPGTRLTVT.

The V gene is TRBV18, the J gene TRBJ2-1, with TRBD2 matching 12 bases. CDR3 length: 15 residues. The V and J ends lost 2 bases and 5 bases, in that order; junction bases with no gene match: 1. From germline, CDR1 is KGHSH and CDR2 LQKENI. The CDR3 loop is CASSPRTSGNNEQFF. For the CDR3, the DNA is TGTGCCAGCTCACCAAGGACTAGCGGGAACAATGAGCAGTTCTTC. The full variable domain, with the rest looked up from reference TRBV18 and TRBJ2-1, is NAGVMQNPRHLVRRRGQEARLRCSPMKGHSHVYWYRQLPEEGLKFMVYLQKENIIDESGMPKERFSAEFPKEGPSILRIQQVVRGDSAAYFCASSPRTSGNNEQFFGPGTRLTVL.

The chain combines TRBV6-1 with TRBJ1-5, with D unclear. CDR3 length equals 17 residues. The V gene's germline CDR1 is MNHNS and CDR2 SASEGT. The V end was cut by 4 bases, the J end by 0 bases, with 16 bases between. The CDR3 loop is CASSGYSGWDSNQPQHF. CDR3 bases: TGTGCCAGCAGTGGGTATAGTGGATGGGATAGCAATCAGCCCCAGCATTTT.

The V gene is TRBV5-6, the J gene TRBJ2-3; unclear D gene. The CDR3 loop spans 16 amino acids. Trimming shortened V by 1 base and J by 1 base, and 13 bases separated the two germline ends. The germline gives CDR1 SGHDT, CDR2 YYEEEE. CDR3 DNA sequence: TGTGCCAGCAGCTTGAGTAGGGTCCGGCGCACAGATACGCAGTATTTT. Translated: CASSLSRVRRTDTQYF.

CDR3 coding DNA: TGCGCCAGCAGTGAAGTGCGGGACCAAGAGACCCAGTACTTC. This codes for CASSEVRDQETQYF. The chain links TRBV10-1 to TRBJ2-5; possible D gene TRBD2, 5 bases. The CDR3 covers 14 residues. Germline values: CDR1 WNHNN, CDR2 SYGVQD (reference sequence). V shed 3 bases and J shed 0 bases, with 8 bases lying between them.

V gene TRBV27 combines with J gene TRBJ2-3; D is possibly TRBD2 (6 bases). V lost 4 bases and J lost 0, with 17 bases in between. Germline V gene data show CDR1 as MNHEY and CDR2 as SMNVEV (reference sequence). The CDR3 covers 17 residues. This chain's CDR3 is CASSSRLRGGSTDTQYF. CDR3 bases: TGTGCCAGCAGTTCTAGGTTGCGGGGCGGGAGCACAGATACGCAGTATTTT.

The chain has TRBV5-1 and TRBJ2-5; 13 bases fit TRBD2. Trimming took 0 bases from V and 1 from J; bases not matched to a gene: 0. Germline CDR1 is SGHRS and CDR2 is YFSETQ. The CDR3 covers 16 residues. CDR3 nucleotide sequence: TGCGCCAGCAGCTTGGGGACTAGCGGGGGCCAAGAGACCCAGTACTTC. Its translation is CASSLGTSGGQETQYF. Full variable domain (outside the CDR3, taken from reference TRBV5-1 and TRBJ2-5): KAGVTQTPRYLIKTRGQQVTLSCSPISGHRSVSWYQQTPGQGLQFLFEYFSETQRNKGNFPGRFSGRQFSNSRSEMNVSTLELGDSALYLCASSLGTSGGQETQYFGPGTRLLVL.